This entry lists 21 T cell receptor beta chains sequenced from one sample in a study of response to subunit inactivated influenza vaccine. TCRdb analysed the RT-PCR reads with MiXCR anew, one entry per CDR3 protein. Of about 780,000 distinct CDR3 sequences listed, 18% were seen once; the top ten hold roughly a tenth. Sample: PBMCs from blood, taken about 5 days after vaccination. Source of these receptors: a man in his fifties or sixties who received an inactivated influenza vaccine.

In this sample, this clonotype turned up many times. This chain links TRBV12-3 or TRBV12-4 with TRBJ2-7, with TRBD1 identical over 10 bases. Trimming cost V 6 bases and J 5 bases; bases outside gene matches: 10. The CDR3 consists of 15 residues. The CDR3 DNA reads as TGTGCCAGCAGCCCCGGGGGGACAGGGGTCCACGAGCAGTACTTC. It translates to CASSPGGTGVHEQYF.

The rearrangement uses TRBV20-1 and TRBJ2-7; 8 nucleotides align to TRBD2. J lost 5 bases, V lost 3 bases, and 9 bases had no gene match. This CDR3 is 14 amino acids long. Germline V gene data show CDR1 as DFQATT and CDR2 as SNEGSKA (reference sequence). The CDR3 region has the DNA TGCAGTGCTAGCGGAGCGGGAGCAGGGGACGAGCAGTACTTC. Amino acid sequence: CSASGAGAGDEQYF.

This clonotype appeared a few times. J is TRBJ1-5 and V is TRBV7-8, with TRBD1 identical over 8 bases. This CDR3 has 13 amino acids. V gave up 5 bases and J gave up 7 bases; unmatched junction bases: 4. CDR1 and CDR2 (germline): SGHVS, FQNEAQ. The CDR3 here is CASSIDRGQPQHF. The CDR3 nucleotides are TGTGCCAGCAGCATCGACAGGGGCCAGCCCCAGCATTTT.

In its sample, this clonotype was seen a few times. The genes are TRBV2 and TRBJ1-5; TRBD1 agrees at 8 bases. V gave up 3 bases and J gave up 12 bases; unmatched junction bases: 7. Germline lookup yields CDR1 SNHLY and CDR2 FYNNEI. The CDR3 totals 13 residues. CDR3 sequence reads: CASSEDRAGVQHF. CDR3 DNA sequence: TGTGCCAGCAGTGAGGACAGGGCTGGAGTCCAGCATTTT.

The rearrangement joins TRBV28 to TRBJ1-6; tentatively, D is TRBD1 (5 bases). Germline assignment: CDR1 MDHEN and CDR2 SYDVKM. V gave up 6 bases and J gave up 7 bases, with 16 bases separating them. The CDR3 contains 15 residues. As DNA, the CDR3 is TGTGCCAGCAGCTCAGCAACCGACAGAAATTCACCCCTCCACTTT. This translates into CASSSATDRNSPLHF.

The V and J genes are TRBV27 and TRBJ2-5; weak D call: TRBD1 (6 bases). Germline CDR1 and CDR2: MNHEY and SMNVEV (reference sequence). Trimming left V 6 bases short and J 2 bases short, with 19 bases between. The CDR3 has 16 amino acids. CDR3: CASRPSDRSGQETQYF. The CDR3 coding sequence is TGTGCCAGCAGACCTTCAGACAGGTCGGGGCAAGAGACCCAGTACTTC.

The chain recombines TRBV20-1 with TRBJ2-3; D gene uncertain. CDR1 DFQATT and CDR2 SNEGSKA come from the germline V gene (reference sequence). The CDR3 has 12 residues. Trimming took 0 bases from V and 7 from J, leaving 8 bases between them. The CDR3 region is CSARDRRYTQYF. Here the CDR3 DNA reads TGCAGTGCTAGAGACCGACGGTATACGCAGTATTTT.

J is TRBJ2-5 and V is TRBV20-1, with D possibly being TRBD2 (7 bases). Germline loops: CDR1 DFQATT, CDR2 SNEGSKA (reference sequence). The CDR3 spans 15 residues. Trimming removed 5 bases from V and 5 bases from J, with 21 bases in between. The CDR3, as DNA: TGCAGTGCTCTACGGGGGGCCACCATTGGGGAGACCCAGTACTTC. Its protein product is CSALRGATIGETQYF.

The chain combines TRBV27 with TRBJ2-7; 8 positions agree with TRBD1. The CDR3 totals 15 residues. Trimming cost V 0 bases and J 5 bases; bases outside gene matches: 6. CDR1 and CDR2 from the germline V gene are MNHEY and SMNVEV (reference sequence). CDR3 nucleotide sequence: TGTGCCAGCAGTTTATCGTTACAGGGGGGCCACGAGCAGTACTTC. Protein product: CASSLSLQGGHEQYF.

The CDR3 spells CACGRGYEQYF. CDR3 nucleotide sequence: TGTGCCTGCGGGAGGGGCTACGAGCAGTACTTC. V is TRBV30 and J is TRBJ2-7, with TRBD2 matching 8 bases. This CDR3 has 11 amino acids. The V gene end was trimmed by 6 bases and the J gene end by 3 bases; junction bases not matched to a gene: 1. Germline CDR1 and CDR2: GTSNPN and SVGIG (reference sequence).

This clonotype was detected a few times. This sequence joins TRBV7-8 and TRBJ2-2; D perhaps matches TRBD2 (7 bases). Germline V gene sequence: CDR1 SGHVS, CDR2 FQNEAQ. This CDR3 contains 19 residues. V gave up 5 bases and J gave up 1 base, with 23 bases separating them. This chain's CDR3 is CASSLSSFGGALNTGELFF. The CDR3 DNA reads TGTGCCAGCAGCCTTAGCAGTTTTGGGGGGGCCTTGAACACCGGGGAGCTGTTTTTT.

The V call is TRBV24-1, the J call TRBJ2-2; TRBD1 agrees at 9 bases. The trim removed 6 bases at V and 6 bases at J, leaving 13 bases unmatched. The CDR3 length is 17 residues. Germline CDR1 is KGHDR and CDR2 is SFDVKD. CDR3 DNA sequence: TGTGCCACCAGTACATCCGGGACAGGGTTAATTCCCGGGGAGCTGTTTTTT. Protein: CATSTSGTGLIPGELFF.

There are a few counts of this clonotype. The chain's CDR3 is CSANTAIGGGPYNEQFF. CDR3 DNA sequence: TGCAGTGCAAACACAGCCATAGGGGGGGGGCCCTACAATGAGCAGTTCTTC. The chain uses TRBV20-1 and TRBJ2-1; D might be TRBD2 (7 bases). Germline CDR1 is DFQATT and CDR2 is SNEGSKA (reference sequence). The CDR3 runs to 17 residues. The V and J ends lost 6 bases and 2 bases respectively, with 23 bases between them.

This clonotype was counted at least ten times. The rearrangement uses TRBV29-1 and TRBJ1-1; 7 bases map to TRBD1. This CDR3 is built from 13 residues. The V gene end was trimmed by 4 bases and the J gene end by 5 bases; junction bases not matched to a gene: 7. Looked up from germline, CDR1 is SQVTM and CDR2 is ANQGSEA. The DNA of the CDR3 is TGCAGCGTTGCGGGACAGTCGACGACTGAAGCTTTCTTT. As protein: CSVAGQSTTEAFF.

The CDR3, as DNA: TGTGCCAGCAGCAAACAGGGTTTCTCCACAGATACGCAGTATTTT. Amino acid sequence: CASSKQGFSTDTQYF. The chain has TRBV7-6 and TRBJ2-3; TRBD1 is a possible D gene (6 bases). Germline V gene data show CDR1 as SGHVS and CDR2 as FNYEAQ. CDR3 size: 15 residues. Trimming left V 5 bases short and J 2 bases short, with 14 bases between.

The V call is TRBV29-1, the J call TRBJ1-2; D is uncertain. Trimming left V 3 bases short and J 4 bases short, with 0 bases between. There are 9 residues in the CDR3. CDR1 and CDR2 (germline): SQVTM, ANQGSEA. The CDR3 region has the DNA TGCAGCGTTGACTATGGCTACACCTTC. This encodes CSVDYGYTF.

The J gene is TRBJ2-4, the V gene TRBV15; D is ambiguous. This CDR3 is 15 amino acids long. V was clipped by 0 bases and J by 1 base, with 7 bases between them. CDR1 LNHNV and CDR2 YYDKDF come from the germline V gene (reference sequence). CDR3 DNA sequence: TGTGCCACCAGCAGAGAGGGTACCGCCAAAAACATTCAGTACTTC. Its protein is CATSREGTAKNIQYF.

In its sample, this clonotype was seen once. V and J are TRBV7-2 and TRBJ1-2; 9 nucleotides align to TRBD1. The CDR3 totals 15 residues. V was clipped by 1 base and J by 4 bases; unmatched bases: 4. Germline V CDR1 and CDR2: SGHTA, FQGNSA. In nucleotides, the CDR3 is TGTGCCAGCAGCTTAGGGGGACAGGGAGGCTATGGCTACACCTTC. Its protein is CASSLGGQGGYGYTF. Full variable domain (missing parts from reference TRBV7-2 and TRBJ1-2): GAGVSQSPSNKVTEKGKDVELRCDPISGHTALYWYRQSLGQGLEFLIYFQGNSAPDKSGLPSDRFSAERTGGSVSTLTIQRTQQEDSAVYLCASSLGGQGGYGYTFGSGTRLTVV.

The V call is TRBV6-1, the J call TRBJ2-2, with 9 bases aligning to TRBD1. The CDR3 sequence is 15 residues long. CDR1 is MNHNS, CDR2 SASEGT, per germline. Losses at the gene ends were 6 bases for V and 4 bases for J; bases not matched to a gene: 6. In nucleotides, the CDR3 is TGTGCCAGCAGACGACCGGGACAGGGCACCGGGGAGCTGTTTTTT. It codes for CASRRPGQGTGELFF.

The chain recombines TRBV20-1 with TRBJ2-7, with TRBD2 matching over 9 bases. This CDR3 has 14 amino acids. The ends lost 3 bases at V and 6 bases at J; junction bases unmatched: 9. Germline V gene data show CDR1 as DFQATT and CDR2 as SNEGSKA (reference sequence). Here the CDR3 reads CSASRLAAGVEQYF. The CDR3 DNA is TGCAGTGCTAGCCGACTAGCGGCGGGGGTCGAGCAGTACTTC.

This clonotype appeared a few times. The chain joins TRBV29-1 to TRBJ2-2, with 7 bases lining up with TRBD1. V lost 5 bases and J lost 4; bases outside the gene matches: 13. CDR3 length: 16 residues. In germline, CDR1 is SQVTM, CDR2 ANQGSEA. CDR3 nucleotide sequence: TGCAGCGTTTCTTTATTGAGGGGGCGAAGCACCGGGGAGCTGTTTTTT. Its protein product is CSVSLLRGRSTGELFF.